The clone carrying this T cell receptor beta chain was counted many times. The entry originates in a study of CD4 and CD8 cells across lung adenocarcinoma regions. One entry per CDR3 protein results from TCRdb running MiXCR on the PCR reads. The sample lists some 27,000 distinct CDR3 sequences, around 56% occurring once. Donors had localized lung adenocarcinoma, a non-small cell lung cancer. This receptor was obtained from a male donor with lung adenocarcinoma. The CD4 and CD8 labels of this study may be unreliable. The sequencing sample was made of CD8+ T cells from the center of a lung tumor.

CDR3 in amino acids: CASSPGTGYSPLHF. Written as DNA, the CDR3 is TGTGCCAGCAGCCCAGGGACAGGGTATTCACCCCTCCACTTT. V and J are TRBV27 and TRBJ1-6; 9 bases map to TRBD1. Losses at the gene ends were 6 bases for V and 8 bases for J; bases not matched to a gene: 5. Germline values: CDR1 MNHEY, CDR2 SMNVEV (reference sequence). The CDR3 has 14 residues.